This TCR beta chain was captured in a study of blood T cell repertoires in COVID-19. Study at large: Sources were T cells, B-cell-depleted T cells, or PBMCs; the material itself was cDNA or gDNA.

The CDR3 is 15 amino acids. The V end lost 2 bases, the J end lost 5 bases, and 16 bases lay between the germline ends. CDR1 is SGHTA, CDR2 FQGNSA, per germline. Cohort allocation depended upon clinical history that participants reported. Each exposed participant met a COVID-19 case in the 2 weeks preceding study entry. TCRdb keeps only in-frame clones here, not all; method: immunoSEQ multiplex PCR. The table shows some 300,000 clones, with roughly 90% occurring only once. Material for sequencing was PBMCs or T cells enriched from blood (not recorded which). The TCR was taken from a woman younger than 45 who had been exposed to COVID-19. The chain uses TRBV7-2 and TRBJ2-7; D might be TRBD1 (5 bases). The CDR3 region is CASSLNRPVGDEQYF. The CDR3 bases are TGTGCCAGCAGCTTAAACAGGCCCGTCGGCGACGAGCAGTACTTC. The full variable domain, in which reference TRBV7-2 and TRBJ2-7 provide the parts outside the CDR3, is GAGVSQSPSNKVTEKGKDVELRCDPISGHTALYWYRQSLGQGLEFLIYFQGNSAPDKSGLPSDRFSAERTGGSVSTLTIQRTQQEDSAVYLCASSLNRPVGDEQYFGPGTRLTVT.